This entry is about one T cell receptor beta chain. The sample carries other DNA sequences with the same CDR3. Recruited during active infection, patients (from Seattle) were subsequently followed longitudinally. The sample is drawn from a study of blood T cell repertoires in COVID-19. Study in general: Italy, Spain and the United States were the sources of the convalescent and acute COVID-19 samples. Nucleic acid was either cDNA or gDNA, and it came from T cells, B-cell-depleted T cells, or PBMCs.

Using immunoSEQ multiplex PCR, the repertoire was profiled, and TCRdb retains in-frame clones only, with some absent. The sample lists fewer than 700,000 clones, approximately 88% occurring once. CDR1 is MNHEY and CDR2 is SVGAGI in the germline V gene. V lost 6 bases and J lost 6; bases outside the gene matches: 6. This CDR3 contains 14 residues. Sequenced input: peripheral blood. The source of this sequence is a woman in her 50s with COVID-19, enrolled during active disease. The chain couples TRBV6-5 to TRBJ1-5; TRBD1 matches at 9 bases. CDR3 residues: CASSLDRGSQPQHF. The CDR3 region has the DNA TGTGCCAGCAGCCTGGACAGGGGCAGTCAGCCCCAGCATTTT.